One sample yielded the 3 T cell receptor beta chains listed below, sequenced in a study of ipilimumab plus nivolumab after autologous stem cell transplantation. The assay was immunoSEQ multiplex PCR, and TCRdb's table has in-frame clones only and misses some. The sample carries tens of thousands of clones, roughly 90% recorded once. The sequences come from PBMCs, collected in a trial of ipilimumab plus nivolumab as post-transplant consolidation. The receptors come from a male donor with multiple myeloma.

The V gene is TRBV6-5, the J gene TRBJ1-1; possibly TRBD1 for D (5 bases). V was clipped by 2 bases and J by 3 bases, with 13 bases between them. The CDR3 sequence is 15 residues long. Germline-derived CDR1 and CDR2 are MNHEY and SVGAGI. DNA of the CDR3: TGTGCCAGCAGTTACCATTGGATGGGGGACACTGAAGCTTTCTTT. This sequence encodes CASSYHWMGDTEAFF.

The CDR3 protein is CASSPGAVGSYNEQFF. The CDR3 bases are TGTGCCAGCAGCCCAGGGGCGGTAGGCTCCTACAATGAGCAGTTCTTC. The chain recombines TRBV9 with TRBJ2-1; D is perhaps TRBD1 (6 bases). Germline values: CDR1 SGDLS, CDR2 YYNGEE. The CDR3 is made up of 16 amino acids. V was trimmed by 4 bases and J by 0 bases, leaving 14 bases between them.

With regard to this clone: In this CDR3 the conserved last residue, phenylalanine or tryptophan, is missing, so a read error is likely. The chain employs TRBV28 and TRBJ1-2; tentatively, D is TRBD1 (6 bases). The V gene's germline CDR1 is MDHEN and CDR2 SYDVKM. With 11 bases removed from V and 10 bases from J, the gap between germline ends came to 20 bases. CDR3 size: 12 residues. CDR3 loop: CAASGANKDYTL. CDR3 nucleotides: TGTGCCGCTTCGGGGGCGAATAAGGACTACACCCTC.